The 28 T cell receptor beta chains reported below all come from one sample, sequenced in a study of Ad26.COV2.S vaccination and SARS-CoV-2 variants. Treatment defined: some 19 received Ad26.COV2.S at low or high dose, single or two shots; roughly five received placebo; per-sample allocation not given. All samples were drawn on day 63, counting from the first vaccine or placebo injection. The method was immunoSEQ multiplex PCR; TCRdb's version includes in-frame clones alone and lacks a portion of them. The repertoire holds around 300,000 clones, with roughly 90% as singletons. This specimen was peripheral blood, taken in a trial of Ad26.COV2.S vaccine versus placebo. These receptors were collected from a person between 18 and 60 years old who received the Ad26.COV2.S COVID-19 vaccine or a placebo.

The chain combines TRBV18 with TRBJ1-2; D gene uncertain. Germline assignment: CDR1 KGHSH and CDR2 LQKENI. Trimming took off 4 bases at V and 3 bases at J, with 9 bases between the two ends. The CDR3 loop spans 13 amino acids. The CDR3 reads CASSHNMDYGYTF. The CDR3 nucleotides are TGTGCCAGCTCACACAATATGGACTATGGCTACACCTTC. Variable domain in full (rest from reference TRBV18 and TRBJ1-2): NAGVMQNPRHLVRRRGQEARLRCSPMKGHSHVYWYRQLPEEGLKFMVYLQKENIIDESGMPKERFSAEFPKEGPSILRIQQVVRGDSAAYFCASSHNMDYGYTFGSGTRLTVV.

Here the CDR3 DNA reads TGTGCCAGCAGCTCCAGCTGGACTAATGAAAAACTGTTTTTT. This gives the protein CASSSSWTNEKLFF. The J gene is TRBJ1-4, the V gene TRBV7-9, with no clear D. Germline lookup yields CDR1 SEHNR and CDR2 FQNEAQ (reference sequence). Trimming stripped 4 bases from V and 2 bases from J, with 8 bases between. CDR3 length: 14 residues.

This chain joins TRBV5-1 and TRBJ1-3; D might be TRBD1 (6 bases). This CDR3 comprises 15 residues. Germline-derived CDR1 and CDR2 are SGHRS and YFSETQ. V was cut by 4 bases and J by 7 bases, with 18 bases left in between. CDR3 coding DNA: TGCGCCAGCAGCCCCGATAGACAGGCCGGCAACACCATATATTTT. Its protein is CASSPDRQAGNTIYF.

The genes are TRBV18 and TRBJ1-5; possible D gene TRBD1, 5 bases. V lost 2 bases, J lost 5 bases, and 7 bases lay in between. Germline V CDR1 and CDR2: KGHSH, LQKENI. The CDR3 is made up of 13 amino acids. CDR3 bases: TGTGCCAGCTCACCAAAAGGGGATCAGCCCCAGCATTTT. This translates into CASSPKGDQPQHF. Full variable domain (missing parts from reference TRBV18 and TRBJ1-5): NAGVMQNPRHLVRRRGQEARLRCSPMKGHSHVYWYRQLPEEGLKFMVYLQKENIIDESGMPKERFSAEFPKEGPSILRIQQVVRGDSAAYFCASSPKGDQPQHFGDGTRLSIL.

The chain uses TRBV28 and TRBJ1-2; D call uncertain. The CDR3 has 15 residues. V was clipped by 3 bases and J by 6 bases, with 17 bases between them. Germline CDR1 is MDHEN and CDR2 is SYDVKM. CDR3 sequence: CASSFGSNSLNGYTF. CDR3 DNA: TGTGCCAGCAGTTTTGGGTCTAATTCGTTAAATGGCTACACCTTC.

The rearrangement uses TRBV19 and TRBJ2-2; 12 bases are shared with TRBD2. This CDR3 contains 14 residues. Unmatched junction bases numbered 1, after V lost 7 bases and J lost 4 bases. Germline CDR1 LNHDA, CDR2 SQIVND (reference sequence). DNA for the CDR3: TGTGCCAGTAAACTAGCGGGAGGCACCGGGGAGCTGTTTTTT. Its protein product is CASKLAGGTGELFF.

J is TRBJ2-3 and V is TRBV5-4; the D is unclear. V gave up 4 bases and J gave up 2 bases, with 8 bases separating them. Germline V lookup: CDR1 SGHNT, CDR2 YYREEE (reference sequence). The CDR3 is 13 residues long. The CDR3 DNA is TGTGCCAGCAGCGGGGAACTCACAGATACGCAGTATTTT. Amino acids: CASSGELTDTQYF.

The rearrangement links TRBV12-3 or TRBV12-4 to TRBJ2-1, with 9 bases matching TRBD2. V dropped 6 bases and J dropped 8; count of bases not matched to a gene: 5. CDR3 length: 13 residues. The CDR3 reads CASRGLAIHEQFF. CDR3 DNA: TGTGCCAGCAGGGGACTAGCAATCCATGAGCAGTTCTTC.

V usage is TRBV7-3 and J usage is TRBJ2-5; 7 nucleotides match TRBD2. CDR1 is SGHTA and CDR2 is FQGTGA in the germline V gene. CDR3 size: 13 residues. V lost 1 base and J lost 5; bases outside the gene matches: 1. CDR3 loop: CASSLRGGETQYF. In nucleotides, the CDR3 is TGTGCCAGCAGCTTAAGGGGAGGGGAGACCCAGTACTTC.

CDR3 sequence (DNA): TGTGCCAGTAGTCCGCGGGCGGGAGGGCTAGGAGATACGCAGTATTTT. Residues: CASSPRAGGLGDTQYF. This chain links TRBV19 with TRBJ2-3; TRBD2 aligns across 9 bases. The V and J ends lost 5 bases and 5 bases, in that order; junction bases with no gene match: 11. The CDR3 extends over 16 amino acids. CDR1 is LNHDA and CDR2 is SQIVND in the germline V gene (reference sequence).

CDR3 DNA: TGCGCCAGCAGCCAAGACTGGGGAACCGGGGAGCTGTTTTTT. Encoded protein: CASSQDWGTGELFF. V usage is TRBV4-3 and J usage is TRBJ2-2; no reliable D call. The germline gives CDR1 LGHNA, CDR2 YSLEER. This CDR3 has 14 amino acids. The germline V and J ends were trimmed by 0 bases and 5 bases, with 7 bases remaining between them.

The chain couples TRBV18 to TRBJ1-1, with 7 nucleotides matching TRBD1. The CDR3 consists of 14 residues. Germline values: CDR1 KGHSH, CDR2 LQKENI. With V trimmed by 2 bases and J by 11 bases, 11 bases remained unmatched. The CDR3 nucleotides are TGTGCCAGCTCACCAGTCGGACAGGTTGACTTGGCTTTCTTT. It encodes CASSPVGQVDLAFF.

The V gene is TRBV5-1, the J gene TRBJ2-1; TRBD2 aligns across 8 bases. CDR1 and CDR2 from the germline V gene are SGHRS and YFSETQ. This CDR3 is built from 15 residues. J gave up 5 bases and V 4 bases, and 8 bases lay outside the gene matches. CDR3 coding DNA: TGCGCCAGCAGCAACGCTTTCGGGGGGGACAATGAGCAGTTCTTC. This gives the protein CASSNAFGGDNEQFF.

The chain links TRBV18 to TRBJ2-2; D is perhaps TRBD1 (5 bases). This CDR3 comprises 16 residues. V dropped 0 bases and J dropped 0 bases, with 8 bases sitting between them. From germline, CDR1 is KGHSH and CDR2 LQKENI. The CDR3 here is CASSPPGVANTGELFF. DNA for the CDR3: TGTGCCAGCTCACCACCAGGGGTAGCGAACACCGGGGAGCTGTTTTTT.

This clone was seen just once. DNA for the CDR3: TGTGCCAGCAGTTACGATGTCAGGCCCCAGCCCCAGCATTTT. The encoded protein is CASSYDVRPQPQHF. The V and J genes are TRBV6-6 and TRBJ1-5; no firm D call. V lost 2 bases, J lost 7 bases, and 12 bases lay in between. Per the germline V gene, CDR1 is MNHNY and CDR2 is SVGAGI (reference sequence). This CDR3 is 14 amino acids long.

V and J are TRBV30 and TRBJ2-1; 7 nucleotides agree with TRBD2. The CDR3 has 14 amino acids. Germline-derived CDR1 and CDR2 are GTSNPN and SVGIG (reference sequence). J was trimmed by 6 bases and V by 2 bases; bases with no gene match: 7. The CDR3 protein is CAWSNAAGVNEQFF. The CDR3 DNA reads TGTGCCTGGAGTAACGCGGCGGGAGTCAATGAGCAGTTCTTC. The variable domain in full, completed from reference TRBV30 and TRBJ2-1, reads SQTIHQWPATLVQPVGSPLSLECTVEGTSNPNLYWYRQAAGRGLQLLFYSVGIGQISSEVPQNLSASRPQDRQFILSSKKLLLSDSGFYLCAWSNAAGVNEQFFGPGTRLTVL.

The chain has TRBV13 and TRBJ1-4; D is uncertain. V was cut by 2 bases and J by 6 bases, with 7 bases left in between. CDR1 is PRHDT and CDR2 is FYEKMQ in the germline V gene (reference sequence). The CDR3 has 13 amino acids. The CDR3 loop reads CASSLFRDEKLFF. The CDR3 DNA follows: TGTGCCAGCAGCTTATTCCGGGATGAAAAACTGTTTTTT.

The chain recombines TRBV9 with TRBJ2-1, with a possible D match to TRBD2 (6 bases). CDR1 is SGDLS and CDR2 is YYNGEE in the germline V gene. Trimming cost V 0 bases and J 3 bases, with 10 bases left between them. There are 15 residues in the CDR3. The CDR3 nucleotides are TGTGCCAGCAGCGTAGACGGGAGAGGCTACAATGAGCAGTTCTTC. It specifies CASSVDGRGYNEQFF.

Details on this clone: At one of its ends the junction is not consistent with the germline gene, which may arise from a read error. The chain joins TRBV4-3 to TRBJ1-2; D is ambiguous. The CDR3 runs 15 residues. Germline assignment: CDR1 LGHNA and CDR2 YSLEER. Here the CDR3 DNA reads TGCGCCAGCAGCCAAGATGCAGCAAGGAAATATGACTACACCTTC. This codes for CASSQDAARKYDYTF.

Turning to this clone: This sample includes further DNA sequences coding for the same CDR3. This sequence joins TRBV6-5 and TRBJ2-2, with TRBD2 identical over 12 bases. Germline V gene data show CDR1 as MNHEY and CDR2 as SVGAGI. This CDR3 spans 15 amino acids. The ends lost 6 bases at V and 7 bases at J; junction bases unmatched: 6. DNA for the CDR3: TGTGCCAGCAGCCTAGCGGGGGGGCCGGGCGGGGAGCTGTTTTTT. This encodes CASSLAGGPGGELFF.

The chain links TRBV7-8 to TRBJ2-5, with D perhaps TRBD1 (6 bases). In germline, CDR1 is SGHVS, CDR2 FQNEAQ. V shed 5 bases and J shed 5 bases, with 21 bases lying between them. CDR3 size: 16 residues. The CDR3 protein is CASSVYDRTEVETQYF. In DNA, the CDR3 is TGTGCCAGCAGCGTGTACGATCGGACAGAAGTGGAGACCCAGTACTTC.

The V gene is TRBV27, the J gene TRBJ1-5, with 7 bases identical to TRBD1. V dropped 5 bases and J dropped 4; count of bases not matched to a gene: 8. Germline V gene data show CDR1 as MNHEY and CDR2 as SMNVEV (reference sequence). The CDR3 extends over 15 amino acids. The CDR3 reads CASSLDRASNQPQHF. The CDR3 DNA follows: TGTGCCAGCAGTCTAGACAGGGCCAGTAATCAGCCCCAGCATTTT.

The rearrangement uses TRBV27 and TRBJ1-1, with D unclear. The CDR3 covers 12 residues. Germline CDR1 is MNHEY and CDR2 is SMNVEV (reference sequence). Trimming shortened V by 1 base and J by 5 bases, and 5 bases separated the two germline ends. The CDR3 is CASSLFGTEAFF. In nucleotides, the CDR3 is TGTGCCAGCAGTTTATTTGGAACTGAAGCTTTCTTT.

The chain combines TRBV13 with TRBJ2-1, with 11 bases fitting TRBD2. The CDR3 loop spans 20 amino acids. Unmatched junction bases numbered 10, after V lost 0 bases and J lost 0 bases. The germline V gene encodes CDR1 PRHDT and CDR2 FYEKMQ (reference sequence). CDR3: CASSLGPYLAGGSSYNEQFF. For the CDR3, the DNA is TGTGCCAGCAGCTTAGGCCCGTACCTAGCGGGGGGCAGCTCCTACAATGAGCAGTTCTTC.

The V and J genes are TRBV7-9 and TRBJ1-2, with D unclear. This CDR3 contains 13 residues. CDR1 is SEHNR and CDR2 is FQNEAQ in the germline V gene (reference sequence). Trimming cost V 1 base and J 1 base, with 4 bases left between them. CDR3 loop: CASSLESNYGYTF. CDR3 DNA sequence: TGTGCCAGCAGCTTAGAGAGTAACTATGGCTACACCTTC.

J is TRBJ2-1 and V is TRBV7-3; 8 bases are a match to TRBD2. This CDR3 is built from 12 residues. The V gene's germline CDR1 is SGHTA and CDR2 FQGTGA. The V and J ends lost 8 bases and 8 bases, in that order; junction bases with no gene match: 5. Written as DNA, the CDR3 is TGTGCCAGCGGGCCGGGAGGGCATGAGCAGTTCTTC. Translated: CASGPGGHEQFF.

The chain uses TRBV15 and TRBJ1-1; D is uncertain. Trimming cost V 5 bases and J 2 bases, with 9 bases left between them. Germline CDR1 and CDR2: LNHNV and YYDKDF (reference sequence). This CDR3 is 13 amino acids long. Here the CDR3 reads CATSQRTNTEAFF. The CDR3 bases are TGTGCCACCAGCCAGAGAACAAACACTGAAGCTTTCTTT.

This clone was seen a few times. The chain uses TRBV4-3 and TRBJ1-1, with a tentative D call TRBD1 (6 bases). The CDR3 loop spans 14 amino acids. Per the germline V gene, CDR1 is LGHNA and CDR2 is YSLEER. V was shortened by 4 bases and J by 5 bases, with 14 bases between the two germline ends. The CDR3 region is CASSLLGARTEAFF. DNA of the CDR3: TGCGCCAGCAGCCTCCTGGGGGCGAGGACTGAAGCTTTCTTT.